A single sample is the source of the 24 T cell receptor beta chains below, sequenced in a study of blood T cell repertoires in COVID-19. Profiling relied on immunoSEQ multiplex PCR, and the TCRdb table lists in-frame clones only, not all of them. The sample has hundreds of thousands of clones, 75% to 90% seen once. Input material: PBMCs or T cells enriched from blood (not recorded which). Source of these receptors: a man between 25 and 39 years old who had recovered from COVID-19.

This chain joins TRBV19 and TRBJ2-1; D not certain. Trimming removed 1 base from V and 8 bases from J, with 9 bases in between. CDR1 and CDR2 (germline): LNHDA, SQIVND (reference sequence). The CDR3 extends over 13 amino acids. This CDR3 is CASSIAVFHEQFF. CDR3 nucleotide sequence: TGTGCCAGTAGTATAGCGGTTTTCCATGAGCAGTTCTTC.

This rearrangement joins TRBV2 to TRBJ1-1, with 7 bases that match TRBD1. CDR3 length: 13 amino acids. CDR1 and CDR2 (germline): SNHLY, FYNNEI. V was pared by 10 bases and J by 3 bases, with 8 bases of the junction left unmatched. CDR3 bases: TGTGCCACCGTCGACAGGGTGTACACTGAAGCTTTCTTT. The encoded protein is CATVDRVYTEAFF.

The gene calls are TRBV6-4 and TRBJ1-5; possible D gene TRBD1, 6 bases. V was pared by 6 bases and J by 7 bases, with 13 bases between. CDR3 length equals 13 residues. Per germline, CDR1 MRHNA and CDR2 SNTAGT. Here the CDR3 reads CASSPEGGQPQHF. The CDR3 DNA reads as TGTGCCAGCAGCCCGGAGGGGGGGCAGCCCCAGCATTTT.

The CDR3 region is CASSLLRYSDTQYF. The DNA for the CDR3 is TGTGCCAGCAGCTTATTGAGGTACTCAGATACGCAGTATTTT. The genes are TRBV13 and TRBJ2-3, with D unresolved. The CDR3 has 14 residues. V lost 2 bases, J lost 4 bases, and 10 bases lay in between. Germline loops: CDR1 PRHDT, CDR2 FYEKMQ (reference sequence).

V usage is TRBV6-5 and J usage is TRBJ2-1; 8 bases agree with TRBD1. The ends lost 9 bases at V and 1 base at J; junction bases unmatched: 5. The germline V gene has CDR1 MNHEY and CDR2 SVGAGI. The CDR3 runs 14 residues. CDR3 loop: CASLRDRSYNEQFF. The CDR3 DNA sequence: TGTGCCAGTCTCCGGGACAGGTCCTACAATGAGCAGTTCTTC.

CDR3 residues: CASSLVRGPGNQPQHF. The CDR3 DNA follows: TGTGCCAGCAGCTTAGTAAGGGGGCCAGGCAATCAGCCCCAGCATTTT. The chain has TRBV7-7 and TRBJ1-5; 7 bases align to TRBD1. The ends lost 1 base at V and 2 bases at J; junction bases unmatched: 5. In germline, CDR1 is SSHAT, CDR2 FNYEAQ (reference sequence). The CDR3 is 16 amino acids.

The chain recombines TRBV3-1 (or the pseudogene TRBV3-2) with TRBJ1-1; D uncertain. The germline V gene has CDR1 LGHDT and CDR2 YNNKEL (reference sequence). CDR3 length: 15 amino acids. The germline V and J ends were trimmed by 1 base and 6 bases, with 15 bases remaining between them. CDR3 protein: CASSQAEAPWAEAFF. CDR3 DNA sequence: TGTGCCAGCAGCCAAGCGGAGGCTCCGTGGGCTGAAGCTTTCTTT.

This clone was seen a single time. The chain links TRBV10-3 to TRBJ2-2, with 11 bases lining up with TRBD2. Germline-derived CDR1 and CDR2 are ENHRY and SYGVKD. With 8 bases clipped from V and 2 bases from J, the junction kept 13 bases outside the gene matches. The CDR3 runs to 18 residues. This CDR3 reads CAISLKGTSGFNTGELFF. The CDR3 nucleotides read TGTGCCATCTCGCTAAAGGGGACTAGCGGATTCAACACCGGGGAGCTGTTTTTT.

This clone was counted between two and nine times. The V and J genes are TRBV28 and TRBJ2-1; 7 bases agree with TRBD1. Per the germline V gene, CDR1 is MDHEN and CDR2 is SYDVKM. Trimming took 4 bases from V and 4 from J; bases not matched to a gene: 7. The CDR3 runs to 15 residues. The CDR3 loop is CASSSGTANYNEQFF. The CDR3 DNA follows: TGTGCCAGCAGTTCCGGGACAGCCAATTACAATGAGCAGTTCTTC.

In this sample, this clone turned up a few times. The chain uses TRBV3-1 (or the pseudogene TRBV3-2) and TRBJ2-7; the match to TRBD2 covers 7 bases. Germline-derived CDR1 and CDR2 are LGHDT and YNNKEL (reference sequence). CDR3 length: 14 amino acids. V lost 1 base and J lost 9; bases outside the gene matches: 9. The CDR3 loop reads CASSQALMGGVQYF. The DNA of the CDR3 is TGTGCCAGCAGCCAAGCCTTAATGGGAGGGGTGCAGTACTTC.

The V gene is TRBV19, the J gene TRBJ1-2; D remains ambiguous. This CDR3 has 13 residues. The V end lost 2 bases, the J end lost 7 bases, and 11 bases lay between the germline ends. Germline CDR1 LNHDA, CDR2 SQIVND (reference sequence). CDR3 sequence: CASSILEGSGYTF. CDR3 DNA: TGTGCCAGTAGTATACTTGAGGGTAGTGGCTACACCTTC.

Only one count was recorded for this clone. The chain is built from TRBV18 and TRBJ1-1, with D maybe TRBD1 (5 bases). The CDR3 runs to 15 residues. The germline CDR1 and CDR2 sequences are KGHSH and LQKENI. V was shortened by 0 bases and J by 3 bases, with 11 bases between the two germline ends. The CDR3 DNA follows: TGTGCCAGCTCACCACCGGGGGGATTCGACACTGAAGCTTTCTTT. It is translated as CASSPPGGFDTEAFF.

The V call is TRBV10-3, the J call TRBJ2-1, with TRBD2 identical over 8 bases. This CDR3 has 15 residues. From germline, CDR1 is ENHRY and CDR2 SYGVKD. V shed 3 bases and J 4 bases; nucleotides not matched to a gene: 5. CDR3 nucleotide sequence: TGTGCCATCAGTGAACCTAGCGGGCGGTACAATGAGCAGTTCTTC. It is translated as CAISEPSGRYNEQFF.

The rearrangement uses TRBV18 and TRBJ1-5; the D gene is possibly TRBD1 (6 bases). The CDR3 is 14 residues long. The V gene lost 2 bases and the J gene lost 9 bases, with 14 bases spanning the gap. CDR1 KGHSH and CDR2 LQKENI come from the germline V gene. CDR3 DNA sequence: TGTGCCAGCTCACCAGACAGGCGCAGGGGGCCCCAGCATTTT. Encoded protein: CASSPDRRRGPQHF.

The chain joins TRBV5-1 to TRBJ2-1, with TRBD1 identical over 12 bases. The CDR3 has 16 residues. J lost 3 bases, V lost 4 bases, and 5 bases had no gene match. Per germline, CDR1 SGHRS and CDR2 YFSETQ. The CDR3: CASSAGTGGIYNEQFF. In DNA, the CDR3 is TGCGCCAGCAGCGCCGGGACAGGGGGCATCTACAATGAGCAGTTCTTC.

The V gene is TRBV5-1, the J gene TRBJ2-7, with D possibly TRBD1 on 6 matching bases. This CDR3 spans 15 amino acids. Germline values: CDR1 SGHRS, CDR2 YFSETQ. V lost 4 bases and J 2 bases, leaving 16 bases between the germline ends. The CDR3 protein is CASSTGTQKPYEQYF. CDR3 nucleotides: TGCGCCAGCAGCACCGGGACACAAAAGCCCTACGAGCAGTACTTC.

The V call is TRBV5-5, the J call TRBJ2-3; tentative D call: TRBD1 (5 bases). V dropped 0 bases and J dropped 4 bases, with 9 bases sitting between them. Per the germline V gene, CDR1 is SGHKS and CDR2 is YYEKEE (reference sequence). The CDR3 is 14 residues long. CDR3 amino acids: CASSLGQGADTQYF. The CDR3 DNA is TGTGCCAGCAGCTTGGGGCAGGGTGCAGATACGCAGTATTTT.

The J gene is TRBJ2-7, the V gene TRBV5-8; 7 bases fit TRBD1. V dropped 0 bases and J dropped 2; count of bases not matched to a gene: 14. This CDR3 spans 18 amino acids. Germline V gene data show CDR1 as SGHTS and CDR2 as YDEGEE. The CDR3 is CASSLEGAAGYFPYEQYF. In DNA form, the CDR3 reads TGTGCCAGCAGCTTGGAGGGGGCTGCAGGCTATTTTCCCTACGAGCAGTACTTC.

The chain links TRBV27 to TRBJ2-3; 8 positions match TRBD2. The germline gives CDR1 MNHEY, CDR2 SMNVEV (reference sequence). This CDR3 has 15 residues. The trim removed 2 bases at V and 4 bases at J, leaving 5 bases unmatched. The CDR3 DNA reads TGTGCCAGCAGTTTAACGGGAGGGCCCTCAGATACGCAGTATTTT. Protein sequence: CASSLTGGPSDTQYF.

The rearrangement joins TRBV5-1 to TRBJ1-2, with D hard to call. CDR1 and CDR2 (germline): SGHRS, YFSETQ. This CDR3 region has 12 residues. The V end was cut by 9 bases, the J end by 3 bases, with 12 bases between. The CDR3 spells CATRETDYGYTF. The CDR3 nucleotides are TGCGCCACCCGGGAGACGGACTATGGCTACACCTTC.

This clone was picked up one time. The genes are TRBV5-4 and TRBJ2-2, with 11 bases lining up with TRBD2. The CDR3 totals 16 residues. With 2 bases clipped from V and 6 bases from J, the junction kept 6 bases outside the gene matches. Germline CDR1 and CDR2: SGHNT and YYREEE (reference sequence). CDR3 coding DNA: TGTGCCAGCAGCTTCCGTAGCGGGAGGGCCGCCGGGGAGCTGTTTTTT. Its protein product is CASSFRSGRAAGELFF.

V and J are TRBV9 and TRBJ2-5; TRBD2 might be the D (7 bases). This CDR3 has 14 residues. Germline V gene lookup returns CDR1 SGDLS and CDR2 YYNGEE. The ends were cut back, 3 bases at V and 4 bases at J, with 13 bases in the middle. The CDR3 region is CASSAEGGAETQYF. The CDR3 nucleotides read TGTGCCAGCAGCGCGGAGGGGGGGGCAGAGACCCAGTACTTC.

The chain carries TRBV19 and TRBJ2-2, with D maybe TRBD2 (5 bases). In germline, CDR1 is LNHDA, CDR2 SQIVND (reference sequence). This CDR3 region has 14 residues. The V gene lost 5 bases and the J gene lost 6 bases, with 13 bases spanning the gap. Here the CDR3 reads CASSATTPAGELFF. The DNA of the CDR3 is TGTGCCAGTAGTGCGACTACCCCGGCCGGGGAGCTGTTTTTT.

The rearrangement joins TRBV6-4 to TRBJ2-7, with D possibly TRBD1 on 5 matching bases. Germline V gene sequence: CDR1 MRHNA, CDR2 SNTAGT. This CDR3 has 14 amino acids. Trimming took off 8 bases at V and 3 bases at J, with 17 bases between the two ends. CDR3 protein: CASPTVPWSYEQYF. CDR3 DNA sequence: TGTGCCAGCCCGACAGTCCCCTGGAGCTACGAGCAGTACTTC.